Described below is a single TCR beta chain sequence and its context. Its antigen is undetermined. The same CDR3 also results from other DNA sequences found in this sample. The data stem from a study of T cell responses to AZD1222 COVID-19 vaccine. CDR3 length: 14 amino acids. V dropped 0 bases and J dropped 8 bases, with 10 bases sitting between them. Germline assignment: CDR1 SEHNR and CDR2 FQNEAQ (reference sequence). Study-level findings and limits: Repertoire collection took place solely once the T cell response had peaked. Receipt of two AZD1222 doses was followed by a rise in Spike-specific TCR breadth and depth. As reported, nearly half of all spike-specific TCRs target variant regions that are unmutated.

TCRdb's table, derived via immunoSEQ multiplex PCR, lists solely in-frame clones and lacks some. The sample consists of tens of thousands of clones, roughly nine tenths of them appearing once. V is TRBV7-9 and J is TRBJ1-4, with a tentative D call TRBD1 (5 bases). Sequences were derived from peripheral blood, sampled on day 0 of MenACWY control vaccination. This sequence originates from an adult in good health. The CDR3 DNA is TGTGCCAGCAGCTTAGCGGGGACCGAAGAAAAACTGTTTTTT. It yields the protein CASSLAGTEEKLFF.